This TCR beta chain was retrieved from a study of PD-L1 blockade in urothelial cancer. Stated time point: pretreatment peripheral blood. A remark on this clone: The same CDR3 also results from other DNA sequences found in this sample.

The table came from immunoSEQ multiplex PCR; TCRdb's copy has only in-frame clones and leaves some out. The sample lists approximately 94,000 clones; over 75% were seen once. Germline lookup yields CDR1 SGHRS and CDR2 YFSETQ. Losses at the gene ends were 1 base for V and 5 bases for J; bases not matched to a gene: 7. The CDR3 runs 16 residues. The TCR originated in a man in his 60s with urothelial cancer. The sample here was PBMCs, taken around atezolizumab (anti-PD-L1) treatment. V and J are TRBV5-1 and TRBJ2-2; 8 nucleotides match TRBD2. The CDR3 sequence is CASSLRSGSGTGELFF. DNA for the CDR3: TGCGCCAGCAGCTTGAGAAGCGGGAGCGGTACCGGGGAGCTGTTTTTT.